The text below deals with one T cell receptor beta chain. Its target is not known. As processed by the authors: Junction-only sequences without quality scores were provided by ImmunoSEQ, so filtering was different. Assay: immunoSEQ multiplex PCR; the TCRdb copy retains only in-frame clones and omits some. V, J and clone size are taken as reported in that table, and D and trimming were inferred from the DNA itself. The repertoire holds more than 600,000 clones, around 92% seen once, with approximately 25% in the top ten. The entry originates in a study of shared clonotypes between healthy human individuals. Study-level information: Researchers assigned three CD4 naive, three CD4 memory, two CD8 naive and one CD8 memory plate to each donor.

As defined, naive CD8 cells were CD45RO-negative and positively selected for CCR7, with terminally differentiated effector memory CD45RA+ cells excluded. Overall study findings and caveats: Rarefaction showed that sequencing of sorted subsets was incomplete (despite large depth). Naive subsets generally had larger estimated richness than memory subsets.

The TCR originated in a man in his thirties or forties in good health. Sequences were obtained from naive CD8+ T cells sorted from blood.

CDR3 in DNA: TGTGCCAGCAGCCCAACAGGGGGCGCAACTTACGAGCAGTACTTC. Translation gives CASSPTGGATYEQYF. The chain uses TRBV9 and TRBJ2-7, with TRBD1 identical over 9 bases. Germline V CDR1 and CDR2: SGDLS, YYNGEE. The CDR3 is 15 residues long. Trimming removed 4 bases from V and 4 bases from J; junction bases left unmatched: 9.